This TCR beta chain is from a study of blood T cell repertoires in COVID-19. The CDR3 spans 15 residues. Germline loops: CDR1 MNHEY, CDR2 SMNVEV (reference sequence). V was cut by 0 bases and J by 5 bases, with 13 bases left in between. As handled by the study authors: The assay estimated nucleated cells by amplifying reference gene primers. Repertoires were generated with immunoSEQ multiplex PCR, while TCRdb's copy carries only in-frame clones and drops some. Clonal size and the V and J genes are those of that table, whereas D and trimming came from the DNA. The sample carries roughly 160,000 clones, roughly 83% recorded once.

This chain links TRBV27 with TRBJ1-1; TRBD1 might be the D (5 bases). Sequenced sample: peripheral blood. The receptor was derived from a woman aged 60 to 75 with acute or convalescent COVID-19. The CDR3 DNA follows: TGTGCCAGCAGTTTATCGGTAGGGGTTGGTACTGAAGCTTTCTTT. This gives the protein CASSLSVGVGTEAFF.